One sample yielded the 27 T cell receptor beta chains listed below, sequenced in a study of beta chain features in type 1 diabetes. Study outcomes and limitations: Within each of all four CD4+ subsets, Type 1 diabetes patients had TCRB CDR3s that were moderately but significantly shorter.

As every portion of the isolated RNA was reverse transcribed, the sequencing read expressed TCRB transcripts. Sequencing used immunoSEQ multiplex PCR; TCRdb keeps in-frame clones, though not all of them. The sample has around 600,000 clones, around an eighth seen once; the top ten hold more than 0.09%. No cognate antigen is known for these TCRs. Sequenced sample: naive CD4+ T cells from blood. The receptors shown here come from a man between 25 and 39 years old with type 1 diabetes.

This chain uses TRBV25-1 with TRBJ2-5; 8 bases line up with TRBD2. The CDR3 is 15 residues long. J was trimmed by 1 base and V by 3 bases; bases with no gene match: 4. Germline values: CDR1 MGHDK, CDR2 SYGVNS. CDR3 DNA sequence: TGTGCCAGCAGTGAGACTAGCGTGGGCCAAGAGACCCAGTACTTC. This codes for CASSETSVGQETQYF. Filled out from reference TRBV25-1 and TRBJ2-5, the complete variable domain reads EADIYQTPRYLVIGTGKKITLECSQTMGHDKMYWYQQDPGMELHLIHYSYGVNSTEKGDLSSESTVSRIRTEHFPLTLESARPSHTSQYLCASSETSVGQETQYFGPGTRLLVL.

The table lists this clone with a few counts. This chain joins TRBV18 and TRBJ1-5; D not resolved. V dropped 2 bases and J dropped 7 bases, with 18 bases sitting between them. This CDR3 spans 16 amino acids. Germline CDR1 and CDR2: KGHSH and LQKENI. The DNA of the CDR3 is TGTGCCAGCTCACCAACCGGTTCAATTGGGGAGCAGCCCCAGCATTTT. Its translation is CASSPTGSIGEQPQHF.

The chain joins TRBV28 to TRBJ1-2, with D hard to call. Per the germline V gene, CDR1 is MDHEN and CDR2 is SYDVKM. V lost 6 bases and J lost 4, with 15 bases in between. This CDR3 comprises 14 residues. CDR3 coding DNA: TGTGCCAGCAGCCGAAACACTACCCCCTATGGCTACACCTTC. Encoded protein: CASSRNTTPYGYTF.

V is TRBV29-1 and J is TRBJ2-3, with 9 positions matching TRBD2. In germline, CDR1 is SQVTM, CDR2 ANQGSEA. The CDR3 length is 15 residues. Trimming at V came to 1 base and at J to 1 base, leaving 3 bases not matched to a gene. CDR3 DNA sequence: TGCAGCGTTGAAGGGGTAGCGGGGGGCACAGATACGCAGTATTTT. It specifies CSVEGVAGGTDTQYF.

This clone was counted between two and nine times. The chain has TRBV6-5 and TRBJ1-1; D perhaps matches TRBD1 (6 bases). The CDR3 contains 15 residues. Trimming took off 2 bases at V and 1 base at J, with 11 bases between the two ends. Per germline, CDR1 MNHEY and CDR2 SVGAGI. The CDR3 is CASSYADSRNTEAFF. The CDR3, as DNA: TGTGCCAGCAGTTACGCGGACAGTAGGAACACTGAAGCTTTCTTT.

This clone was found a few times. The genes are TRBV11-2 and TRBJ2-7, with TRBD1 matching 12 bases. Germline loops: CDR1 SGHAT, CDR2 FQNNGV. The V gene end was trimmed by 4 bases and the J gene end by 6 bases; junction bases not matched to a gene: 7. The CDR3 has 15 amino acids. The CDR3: CASSSSGTGGSEQYF. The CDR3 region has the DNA TGTGCCAGCAGCTCCTCCGGGACAGGGGGCAGCGAGCAGTACTTC.

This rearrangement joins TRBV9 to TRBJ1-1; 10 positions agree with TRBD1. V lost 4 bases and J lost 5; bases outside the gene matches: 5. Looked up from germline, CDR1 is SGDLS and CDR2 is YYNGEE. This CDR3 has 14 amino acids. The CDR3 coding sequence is TGTGCCAGCAGCTCTCGGACAGGGGGAACTGAAGCTTTCTTT. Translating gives CASSSRTGGTEAFF.

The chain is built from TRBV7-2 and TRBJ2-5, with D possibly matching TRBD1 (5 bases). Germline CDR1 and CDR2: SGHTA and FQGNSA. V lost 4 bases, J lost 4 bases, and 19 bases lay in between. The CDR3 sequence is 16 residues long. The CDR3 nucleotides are TGTGCCAGCAGCTCCTCCACCCTAGTAGGGGTAGAGACCCAGTACTTC. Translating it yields CASSSSTLVGVETQYF.

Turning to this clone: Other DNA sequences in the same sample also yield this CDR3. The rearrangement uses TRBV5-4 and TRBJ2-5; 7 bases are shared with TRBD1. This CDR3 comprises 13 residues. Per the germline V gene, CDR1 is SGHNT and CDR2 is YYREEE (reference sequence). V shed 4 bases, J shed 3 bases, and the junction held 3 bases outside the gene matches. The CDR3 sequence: CASSLGTEETQYF. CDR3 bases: TGTGCCAGCAGCCTAGGGACAGAAGAGACCCAGTACTTC.

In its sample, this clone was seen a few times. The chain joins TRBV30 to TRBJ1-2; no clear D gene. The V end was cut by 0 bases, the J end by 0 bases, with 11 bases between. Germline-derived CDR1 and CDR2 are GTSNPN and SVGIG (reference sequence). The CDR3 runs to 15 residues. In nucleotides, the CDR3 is TGTGCCTGGAGTGTACAAGGATTTACTAACTATGGCTACACCTTC. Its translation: CAWSVQGFTNYGYTF.

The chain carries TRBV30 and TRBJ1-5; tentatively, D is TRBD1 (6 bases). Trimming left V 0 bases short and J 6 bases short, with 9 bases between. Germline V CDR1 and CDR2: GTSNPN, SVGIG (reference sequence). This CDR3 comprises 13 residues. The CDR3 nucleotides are TGTGCCTGGAGTGTACAGACAGGTCAGCCCCAGCATTTT. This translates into CAWSVQTGQPQHF.

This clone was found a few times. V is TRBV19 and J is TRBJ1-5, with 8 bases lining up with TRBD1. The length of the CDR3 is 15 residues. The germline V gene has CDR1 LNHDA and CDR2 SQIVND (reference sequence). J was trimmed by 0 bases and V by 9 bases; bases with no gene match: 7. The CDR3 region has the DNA TGTGCCAGCTCGACAGGGGCGAATAGCAATCAGCCCCAGCATTTT. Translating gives CASSTGANSNQPQHF.

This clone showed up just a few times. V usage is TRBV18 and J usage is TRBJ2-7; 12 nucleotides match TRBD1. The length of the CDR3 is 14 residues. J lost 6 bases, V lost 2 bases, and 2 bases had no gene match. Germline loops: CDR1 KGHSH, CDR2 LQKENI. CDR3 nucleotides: TGTGCCAGCTCACCAGGGACAGGGGGCAGCGAGCAGTACTTC. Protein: CASSPGTGGSEQYF.

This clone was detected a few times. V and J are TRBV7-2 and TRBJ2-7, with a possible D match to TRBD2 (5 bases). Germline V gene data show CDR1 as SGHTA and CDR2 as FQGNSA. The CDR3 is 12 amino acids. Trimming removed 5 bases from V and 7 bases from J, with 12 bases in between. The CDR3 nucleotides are TGTGCCAGCAGCCAAAATCGCGGGGAGCAGTACTTC. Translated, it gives CASSQNRGEQYF.

The CDR3 loop reads CASSLVGFNTEAFF. Written as DNA, the CDR3 is TGTGCCAGCAGCTTAGTGGGTTTCAACACTGAAGCTTTCTTT. The rearrangement links TRBV11-3 to TRBJ1-1, with unresolved D. The V gene's germline CDR1 is SGHNT and CDR2 YENEEA. V dropped 1 base and J dropped 2 bases, with 8 bases sitting between them. CDR3 size: 14 residues. The full variable domain, with the rest looked up from reference TRBV11-3 and TRBJ1-1, is EAGVVQSPRYKIIEKKQPVAFWCNPISGHNTLYWYLQNLGQGPELLIRYENEEAVDDSQLPKDRFSAERLKGVDSTLKIQPAELGDSAVYLCASSLVGFNTEAFFGQGTRLTVV.

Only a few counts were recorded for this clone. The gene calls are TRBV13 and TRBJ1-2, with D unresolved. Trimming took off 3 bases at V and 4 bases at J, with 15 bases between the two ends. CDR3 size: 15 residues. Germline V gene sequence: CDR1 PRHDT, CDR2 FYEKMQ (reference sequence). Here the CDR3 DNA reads TGTGCCAGCAGCTTCGGCCAGACGGGCGGCTATGGCTACACCTTC. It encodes CASSFGQTGGYGYTF.

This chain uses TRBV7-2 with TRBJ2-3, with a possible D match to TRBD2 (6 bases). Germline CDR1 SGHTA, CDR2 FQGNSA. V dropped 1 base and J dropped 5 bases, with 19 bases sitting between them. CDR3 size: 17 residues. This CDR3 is CASSLVSAGLLQDTQYF. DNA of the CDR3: TGTGCCAGCAGCTTAGTATCGGCGGGACTTCTCCAAGATACGCAGTATTTT.

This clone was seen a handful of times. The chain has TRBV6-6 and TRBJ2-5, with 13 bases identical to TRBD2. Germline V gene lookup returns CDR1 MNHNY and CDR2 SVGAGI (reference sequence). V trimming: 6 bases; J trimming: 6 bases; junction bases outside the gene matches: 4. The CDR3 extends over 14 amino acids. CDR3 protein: CASRGTSGVQTQYF. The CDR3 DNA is TGTGCCAGCAGAGGGACTAGCGGGGTACAGACCCAGTACTTC.

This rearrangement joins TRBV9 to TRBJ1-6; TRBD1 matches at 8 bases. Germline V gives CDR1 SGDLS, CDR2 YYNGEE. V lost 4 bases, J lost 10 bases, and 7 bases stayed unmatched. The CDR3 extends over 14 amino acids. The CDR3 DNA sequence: TGTGCCAGCAGCATGCGGACAGGGAACTCACCCCTCCACTTT. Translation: CASSMRTGNSPLHF.

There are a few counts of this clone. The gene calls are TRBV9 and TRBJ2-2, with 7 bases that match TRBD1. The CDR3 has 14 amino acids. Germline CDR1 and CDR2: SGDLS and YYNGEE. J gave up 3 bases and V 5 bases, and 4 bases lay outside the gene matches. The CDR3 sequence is CASRVTGDTGELFF. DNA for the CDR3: TGTGCCAGCAGGGTAACAGGGGACACCGGGGAGCTGTTTTTT.

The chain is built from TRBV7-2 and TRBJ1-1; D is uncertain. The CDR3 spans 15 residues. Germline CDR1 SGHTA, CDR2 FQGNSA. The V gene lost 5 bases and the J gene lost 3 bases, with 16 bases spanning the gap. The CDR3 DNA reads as TGTGCCAGCAGCCCCCTCGCTAGACGGCACACTGAAGCTTTCTTT. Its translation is CASSPLARRHTEAFF.

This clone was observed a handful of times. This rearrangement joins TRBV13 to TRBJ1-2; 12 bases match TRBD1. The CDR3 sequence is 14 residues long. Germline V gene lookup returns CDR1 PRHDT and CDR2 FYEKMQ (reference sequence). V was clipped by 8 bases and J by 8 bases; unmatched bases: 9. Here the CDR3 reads CASGDRDRGLGYTF. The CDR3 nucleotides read TGTGCCAGCGGGGACCGGGACAGGGGGCTGGGCTACACCTTC.

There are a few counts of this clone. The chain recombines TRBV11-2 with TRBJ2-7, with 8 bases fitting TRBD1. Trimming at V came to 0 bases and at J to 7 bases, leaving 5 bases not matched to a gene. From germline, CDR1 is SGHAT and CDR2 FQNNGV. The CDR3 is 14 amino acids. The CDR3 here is CASSLDRGQSEQYF. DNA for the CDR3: TGTGCCAGCAGCTTAGACAGGGGGCAAAGTGAGCAGTACTTC.

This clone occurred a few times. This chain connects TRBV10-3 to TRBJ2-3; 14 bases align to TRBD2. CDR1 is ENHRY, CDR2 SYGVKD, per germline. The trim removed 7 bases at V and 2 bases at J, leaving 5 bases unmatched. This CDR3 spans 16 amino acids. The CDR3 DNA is TGTGCCATCACCAAGACTAGCGGGGGGGTCACAGATACGCAGTATTTT. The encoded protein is CAITKTSGGVTDTQYF.

CDR3 sequence reads: CASSSDGFSGANVLTF. The CDR3 DNA reads as TGTGCCAGCAGCTCCGACGGTTTCTCTGGGGCCAACGTCCTGACTTTC. V is TRBV7-6 and J is TRBJ2-6; the D is unclear. Germline CDR1 reads SGHVS; CDR2 reads FNYEAQ. The CDR3 is 16 amino acids. V was cut by 4 bases and J by 0 bases, with 10 bases left in between.

The CDR3 protein is CASSFGQGVVYGYTF. The DNA for the CDR3 is TGTGCCAGCAGTTTTGGACAGGGGGTGGTCTATGGCTACACCTTC. The chain couples TRBV6-5 to TRBJ1-2, with 10 bases lining up with TRBD1. Trimming at V came to 4 bases and at J to 4 bases, leaving 6 bases not matched to a gene. The germline gives CDR1 MNHEY, CDR2 SVGAGI. The CDR3 is 15 amino acids.

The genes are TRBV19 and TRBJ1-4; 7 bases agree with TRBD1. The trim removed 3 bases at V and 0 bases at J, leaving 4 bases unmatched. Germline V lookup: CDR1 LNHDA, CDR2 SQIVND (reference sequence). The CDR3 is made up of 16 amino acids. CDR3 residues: CASSMQGGPTNEKLFF. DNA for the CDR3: TGTGCCAGTAGTATGCAGGGGGGACCAACTAATGAAAAACTGTTTTTT. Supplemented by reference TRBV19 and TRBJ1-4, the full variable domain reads DGGITQSPKYLFRKEGQNVTLSCEQNLNHDAMYWYRQDPGQGLRLIYYSQIVNDFQKGDIAEGYSVSREKKESFPLTVTSAQKNPTAFYLCASSMQGGPTNEKLFFGSGTQLSVL.